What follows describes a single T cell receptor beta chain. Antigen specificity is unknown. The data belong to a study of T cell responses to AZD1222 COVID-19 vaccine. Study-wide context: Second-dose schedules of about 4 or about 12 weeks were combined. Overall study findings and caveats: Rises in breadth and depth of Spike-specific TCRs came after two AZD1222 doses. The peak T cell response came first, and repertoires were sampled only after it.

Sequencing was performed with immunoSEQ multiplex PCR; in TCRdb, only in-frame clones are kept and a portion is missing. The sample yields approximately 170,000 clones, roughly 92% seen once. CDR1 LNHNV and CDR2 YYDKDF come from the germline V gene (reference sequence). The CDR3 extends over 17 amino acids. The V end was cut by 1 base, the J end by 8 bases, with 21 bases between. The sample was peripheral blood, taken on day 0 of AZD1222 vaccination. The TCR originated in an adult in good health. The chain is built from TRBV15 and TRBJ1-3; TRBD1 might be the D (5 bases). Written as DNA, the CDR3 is TGTGCCACCAGCAGAGGATCGGGCAGCAGGGCGGTGCACACCATATATTTT. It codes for CATSRGSGSRAVHTIYF.